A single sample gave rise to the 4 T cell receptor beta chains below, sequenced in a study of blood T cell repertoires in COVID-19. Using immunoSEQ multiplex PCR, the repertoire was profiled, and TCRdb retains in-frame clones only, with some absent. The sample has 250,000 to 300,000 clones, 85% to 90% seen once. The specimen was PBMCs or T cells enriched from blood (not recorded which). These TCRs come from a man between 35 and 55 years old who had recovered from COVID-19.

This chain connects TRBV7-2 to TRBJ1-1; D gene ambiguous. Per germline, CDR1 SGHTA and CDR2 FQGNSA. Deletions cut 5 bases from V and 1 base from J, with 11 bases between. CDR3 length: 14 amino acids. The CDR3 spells CASSIVTENTEAFF. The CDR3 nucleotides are TGTGCCAGCAGCATCGTTACAGAGAACACTGAAGCTTTCTTT.

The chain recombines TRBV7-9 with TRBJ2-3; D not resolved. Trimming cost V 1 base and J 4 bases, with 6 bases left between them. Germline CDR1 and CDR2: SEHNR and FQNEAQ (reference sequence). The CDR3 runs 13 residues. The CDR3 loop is CASSLGSADTQYF. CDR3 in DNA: TGTGCCAGCAGCTTAGGGTCAGCAGATACGCAGTATTTT.

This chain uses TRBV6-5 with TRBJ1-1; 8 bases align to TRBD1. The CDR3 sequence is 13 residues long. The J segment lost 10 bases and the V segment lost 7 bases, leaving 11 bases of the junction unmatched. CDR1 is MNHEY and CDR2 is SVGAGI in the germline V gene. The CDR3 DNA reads TGTGCCAGCACCCTCGGGACAGGAGGTGGAGCTTTCTTT. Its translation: CASTLGTGGGAFF.

CDR3 in DNA: TGTGCCACCAGCGGCCAGGGGTCTCAGCCCCAGCATTTT. This codes for CATSGQGSQPQHF. V is TRBV24-1 and J is TRBJ1-5, with D possibly TRBD1 on 6 matching bases. The V and J ends lost 7 bases and 6 bases respectively, with 12 bases between them. The germline V gene has CDR1 KGHDR and CDR2 SFDVKD. The CDR3 consists of 13 residues.